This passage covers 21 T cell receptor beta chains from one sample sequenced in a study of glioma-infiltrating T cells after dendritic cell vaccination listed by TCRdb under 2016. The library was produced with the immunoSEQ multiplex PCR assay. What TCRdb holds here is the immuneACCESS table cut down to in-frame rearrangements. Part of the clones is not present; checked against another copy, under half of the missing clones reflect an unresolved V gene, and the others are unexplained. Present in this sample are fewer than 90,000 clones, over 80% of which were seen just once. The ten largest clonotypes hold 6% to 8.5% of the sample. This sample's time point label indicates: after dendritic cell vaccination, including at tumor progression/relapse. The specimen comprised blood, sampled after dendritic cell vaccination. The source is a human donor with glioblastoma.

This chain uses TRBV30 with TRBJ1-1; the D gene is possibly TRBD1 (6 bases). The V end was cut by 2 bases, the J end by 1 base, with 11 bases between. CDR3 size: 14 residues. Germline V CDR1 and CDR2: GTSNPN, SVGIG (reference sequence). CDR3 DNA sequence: TGTGCCTGGAGTCTCGGGACATGGAACACTGAAGCTTTCTTT. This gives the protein CAWSLGTWNTEAFF.

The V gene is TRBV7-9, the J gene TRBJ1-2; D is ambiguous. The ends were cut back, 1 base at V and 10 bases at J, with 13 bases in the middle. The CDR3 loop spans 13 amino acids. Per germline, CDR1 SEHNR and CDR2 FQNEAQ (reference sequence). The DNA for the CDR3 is TGTGCCAGCAGCTTAGGGGTCCTGGGCTTCTACACCTTC. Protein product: CASSLGVLGFYTF.

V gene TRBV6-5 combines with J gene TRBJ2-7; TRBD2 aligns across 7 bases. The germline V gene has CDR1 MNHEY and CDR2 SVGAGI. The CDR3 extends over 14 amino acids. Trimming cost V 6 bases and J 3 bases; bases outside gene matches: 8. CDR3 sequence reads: CASSPMGGGYEQYF. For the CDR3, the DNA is TGTGCCAGCAGCCCAATGGGGGGGGGCTACGAGCAGTACTTC.

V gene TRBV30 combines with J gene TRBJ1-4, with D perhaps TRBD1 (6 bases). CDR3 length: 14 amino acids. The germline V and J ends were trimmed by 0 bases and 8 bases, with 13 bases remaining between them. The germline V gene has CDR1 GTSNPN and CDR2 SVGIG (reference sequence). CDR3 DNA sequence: TGTGCCTGGAGTGTGGGGGCGTCCGGGGAAAAACTGTTTTTT. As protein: CAWSVGASGEKLFF.

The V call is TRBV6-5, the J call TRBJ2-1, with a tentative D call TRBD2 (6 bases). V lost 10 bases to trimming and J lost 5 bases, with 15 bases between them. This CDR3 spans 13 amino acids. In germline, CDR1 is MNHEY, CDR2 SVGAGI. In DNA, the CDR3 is TGTGCCACCAGCCGGGACTTTCACAATGAGCAGTTCTTC. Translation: CATSRDFHNEQFF.

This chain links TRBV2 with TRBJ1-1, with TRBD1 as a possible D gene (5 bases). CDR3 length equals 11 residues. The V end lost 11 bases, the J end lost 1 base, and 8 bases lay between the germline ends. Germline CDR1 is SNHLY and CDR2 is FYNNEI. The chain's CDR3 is CARQGNTEAFF. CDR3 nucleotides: TGTGCCCGGCAGGGGAACACTGAAGCTTTCTTT.

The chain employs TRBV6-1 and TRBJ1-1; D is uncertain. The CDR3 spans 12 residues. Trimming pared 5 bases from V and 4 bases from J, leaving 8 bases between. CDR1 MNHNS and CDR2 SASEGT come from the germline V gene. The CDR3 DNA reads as TGTGCCAGCAGTCGCATCGGCACTGAAGCTTTCTTT. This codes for CASSRIGTEAFF.

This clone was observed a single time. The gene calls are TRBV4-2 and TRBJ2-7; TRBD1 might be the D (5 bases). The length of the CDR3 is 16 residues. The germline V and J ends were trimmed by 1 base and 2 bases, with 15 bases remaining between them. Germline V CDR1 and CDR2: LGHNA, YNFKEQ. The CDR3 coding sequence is TGTGCCAGCAGCCAAGGGGAAGGGGTCCCGCCCTACGAGCAGTACTTC. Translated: CASSQGEGVPPYEQYF.

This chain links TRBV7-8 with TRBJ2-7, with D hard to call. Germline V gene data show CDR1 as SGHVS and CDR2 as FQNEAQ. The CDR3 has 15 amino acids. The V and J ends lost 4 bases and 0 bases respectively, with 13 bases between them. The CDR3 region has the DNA TGTGCCAGCAGCTCCCGACAAACCCTCTCCTACGAGCAGTACTTC. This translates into CASSSRQTLSYEQYF.

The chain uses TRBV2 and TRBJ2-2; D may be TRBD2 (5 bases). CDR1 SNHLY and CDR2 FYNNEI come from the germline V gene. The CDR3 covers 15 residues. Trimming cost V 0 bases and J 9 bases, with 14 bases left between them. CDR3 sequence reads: CASSEARRRGRELFF. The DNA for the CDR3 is TGTGCCAGCAGTGAAGCGAGGAGGAGAGGGAGGGAGCTGTTTTTT.

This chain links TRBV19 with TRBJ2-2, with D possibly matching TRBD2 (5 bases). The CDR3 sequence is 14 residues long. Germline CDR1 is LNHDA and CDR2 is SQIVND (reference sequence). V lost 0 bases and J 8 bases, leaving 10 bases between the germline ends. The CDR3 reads CASSIDRRRGELFF. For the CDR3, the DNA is TGTGCCAGTAGTATAGATAGGAGGAGAGGGGAGCTGTTTTTT.

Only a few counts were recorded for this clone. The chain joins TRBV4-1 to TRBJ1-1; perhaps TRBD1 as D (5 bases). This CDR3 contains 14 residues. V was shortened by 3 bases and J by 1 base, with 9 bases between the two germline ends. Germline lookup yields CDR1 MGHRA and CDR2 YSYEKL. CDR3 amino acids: CASSQETENTEAFF. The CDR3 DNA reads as TGCGCCAGCAGCCAGGAGACAGAGAACACTGAAGCTTTCTTT.

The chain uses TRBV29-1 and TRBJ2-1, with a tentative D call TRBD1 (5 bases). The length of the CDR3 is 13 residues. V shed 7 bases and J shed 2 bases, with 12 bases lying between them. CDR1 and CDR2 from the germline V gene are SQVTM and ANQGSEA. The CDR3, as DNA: TGCAGCGCAAACAGGCGAGCCTACAATGAGCAGTTCTTC. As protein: CSANRRAYNEQFF.

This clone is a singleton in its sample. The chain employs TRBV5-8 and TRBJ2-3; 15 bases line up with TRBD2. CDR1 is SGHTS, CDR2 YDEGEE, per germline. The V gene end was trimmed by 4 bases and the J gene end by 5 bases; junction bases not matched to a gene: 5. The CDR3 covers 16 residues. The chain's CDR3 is CASSTRTSGGVDTQYF. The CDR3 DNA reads TGTGCCAGCAGCACCAGGACTAGCGGGGGGGTAGATACGCAGTATTTT.

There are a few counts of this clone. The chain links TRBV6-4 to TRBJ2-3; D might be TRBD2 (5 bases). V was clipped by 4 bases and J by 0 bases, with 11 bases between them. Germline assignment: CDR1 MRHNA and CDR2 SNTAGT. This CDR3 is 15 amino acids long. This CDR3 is CASSAAPGSTDTQYF. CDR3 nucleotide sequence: TGTGCCAGCAGTGCCGCCCCGGGGAGCACAGATACGCAGTATTTT.

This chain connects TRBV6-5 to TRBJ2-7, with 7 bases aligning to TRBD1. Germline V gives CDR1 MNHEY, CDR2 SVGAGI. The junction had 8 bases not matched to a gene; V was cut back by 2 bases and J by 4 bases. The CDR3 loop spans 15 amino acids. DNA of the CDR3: TGTGCCAGCAGTTACACCGCAGGGGGTGAATACGAGCAGTACTTC. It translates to CASSYTAGGEYEQYF.

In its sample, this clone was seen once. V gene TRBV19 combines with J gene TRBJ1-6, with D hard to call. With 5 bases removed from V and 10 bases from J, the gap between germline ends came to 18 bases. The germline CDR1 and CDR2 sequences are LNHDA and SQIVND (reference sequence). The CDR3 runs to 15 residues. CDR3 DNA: TGTGCCAGTAGTCCCCGGTCAAGGGAGGACTCACCCCTCCACTTT. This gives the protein CASSPRSREDSPLHF.

In DNA, the CDR3 is TGTGCCAGCAGCTTGGCAGGGAAAAATTCACCCCTCCACTTT. Protein: CASSLAGKNSPLHF. The chain joins TRBV5-5 to TRBJ1-6; tentatively, D is TRBD1 (5 bases). V dropped 0 bases and J dropped 7 bases, with 8 bases sitting between them. Germline values: CDR1 SGHKS, CDR2 YYEKEE (reference sequence). The CDR3 sequence is 14 residues long.

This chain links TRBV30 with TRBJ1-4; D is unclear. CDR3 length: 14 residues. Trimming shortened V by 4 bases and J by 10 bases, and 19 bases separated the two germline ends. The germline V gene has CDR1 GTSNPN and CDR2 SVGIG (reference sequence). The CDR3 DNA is TGTGCCTGGAATACCCCCGGGAGCTCGGGAAAACTGTTTTTT. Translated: CAWNTPGSSGKLFF. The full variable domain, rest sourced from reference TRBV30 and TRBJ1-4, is SQTIHQWPATLVQPVGSPLSLECTVEGTSNPNLYWYRQAAGRGLQLLFYSVGIGQISSEVPQNLSASRPQDRQFILSSKKLLLSDSGFYLCAWNTPGSSGKLFFGSGTQLSVL.

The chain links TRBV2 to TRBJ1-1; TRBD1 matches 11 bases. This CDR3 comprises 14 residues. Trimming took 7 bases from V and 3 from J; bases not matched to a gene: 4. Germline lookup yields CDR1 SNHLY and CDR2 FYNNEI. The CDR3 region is CASNPGQGDTEAFF. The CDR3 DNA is TGTGCCAGCAATCCGGGACAGGGGGACACTGAAGCTTTCTTT. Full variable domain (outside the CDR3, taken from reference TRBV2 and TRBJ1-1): EPEVTQTPSHQVTQMGQEVILRCVPISNHLYFYWYRQILGQKVEFLVSFYNNEISEKSEIFDDQFSVERPDGSNFTLKIRSTKLEDSAMYFCASNPGQGDTEAFFGQGTRLTVV.

CDR3 coding DNA: TGTGCCAGCAGCGAGGGGGTGGGCCAGCCCCAGCATTTT. It translates to CASSEGVGQPQHF. J is TRBJ1-5 and V is TRBV9, with D perhaps matching TRBD1 (6 bases). There are 13 residues in the CDR3. CDR1 SGDLS and CDR2 YYNGEE come from the germline V gene. The V and J ends lost 3 bases and 7 bases respectively, with 11 bases between them.